Below, 18 T cell receptor beta chains from the same sample are listed, as sequenced in a study of Graves' ophthalmopathy and Graves' hyperthyroidism. RNA transcripts were the template, and TCR beta CDR3 regions were amplified from them. The library came from an HTBI-primed first-round RT-PCR and a second-round multiplex PCR. TCRdb fed the multiplex PCR reads into MiXCR, producing one record per CDR3 protein. The repertoire consists of some 160,000 distinct CDR3 sequences, with 39% occurring once and the leading ten covering 8% to 9.5%. Input material: peripheral blood. The receptor source for this set is a man aged 30 to 45 with Graves' ophthalmopathy.

This clonotype was recorded many times. The CDR3 here is CASSRQGWGYEQYF. The CDR3, as DNA: TGTGCCAGCAGCCGACAGGGATGGGGCTACGAGCAGTACTTC. This rearrangement joins TRBV11-1 to TRBJ2-7, with 7 bases identical to TRBD1. With V trimmed by 5 bases and J by 3 bases, 7 bases remained unmatched. In germline, CDR1 is SGHAT, CDR2 FQDESV (reference sequence). The CDR3 is 14 residues long.

This clonotype has ten or more counts. V is TRBV18 and J is TRBJ2-2; no clear D gene. This CDR3 comprises 14 residues. V lost 6 bases to trimming and J lost 2 bases, with 10 bases between them. CDR1 is KGHSH, CDR2 LQKENI, per germline. The CDR3 spells CASSSGLNTGELFF. In DNA form, the CDR3 reads TGTGCCAGCTCTTCGGGCCTAAACACCGGGGAGCTGTTTTTT. Full variable domain (missing parts from reference TRBV18 and TRBJ2-2): NAGVMQNPRHLVRRRGQEARLRCSPMKGHSHVYWYRQLPEEGLKFMVYLQKENIIDESGMPKERFSAEFPKEGPSILRIQQVVRGDSAAYFCASSSGLNTGELFFGEGSRLTVL.

This clonotype was picked up many times. The chain has TRBV28 and TRBJ1-1; the D gene is possibly TRBD1 (5 bases). Trimming left V 7 bases short and J 2 bases short, with 17 bases between. Germline CDR1 reads MDHEN; CDR2 reads SYDVKM. The CDR3 totals 15 residues. The CDR3 here is CASNPGQRTNTEAFF. In nucleotides, the CDR3 is TGTGCCAGCAACCCGGGGCAGAGAACCAACACTGAAGCTTTCTTT.

Many counts were recorded for this clonotype. The chain uses TRBV13 and TRBJ1-2; possibly TRBD1 for D (5 bases). Germline CDR1 PRHDT, CDR2 FYEKMQ (reference sequence). CDR3 length: 15 amino acids. V shed 3 bases and J shed 7 bases, with 18 bases lying between them. CDR3 sequence reads: CASSFPTGEGPGYTF. The CDR3 nucleotides read TGTGCCAGCAGCTTCCCCACCGGGGAGGGGCCTGGCTACACCTTC.

This clonotype was detected a few times. The chain carries TRBV11-1 and TRBJ1-1; a weak D match, TRBD1 (5 bases). The V end lost 4 bases, the J end lost 0 bases, and 15 bases lay between the germline ends. CDR3 size: 16 residues. CDR1 and CDR2 from the germline V gene are SGHAT and FQDESV (reference sequence). CDR3 residues: CASSWGPGRMNTEAFF. The CDR3 DNA follows: TGTGCCAGCAGCTGGGGACCCGGGCGGATGAACACTGAAGCTTTCTTT.

This clonotype showed up many times. This chain links TRBV19 with TRBJ1-5; maybe TRBD1 (5 bases). CDR3 length equals 16 residues. The V and J ends lost 3 bases and 0 bases respectively, with 12 bases between them. Germline assignment: CDR1 LNHDA and CDR2 SQIVND (reference sequence). The CDR3: CASSMLTAYSNQPQHF. The CDR3 region has the DNA TGTGCCAGTAGTATGTTGACAGCTTATAGCAATCAGCCCCAGCATTTT.

The J gene is TRBJ2-7, the V gene TRBV18; D not certain. V lost 6 bases, J lost 6 bases, and 15 bases lay in between. Germline V gives CDR1 KGHSH, CDR2 LQKENI. The CDR3 has 13 amino acids. For the CDR3, the DNA is TGTGCCAGCTCCACCTTGGACGGGTCCGAGCAGTACTTC. Protein product: CASSTLDGSEQYF.

The rearrangement uses TRBV12-3 or TRBV12-4 and TRBJ1-1, with 8 nucleotides matching TRBD1. V dropped 1 base and J dropped 4; count of bases not matched to a gene: 8. This CDR3 contains 16 residues. The CDR3 sequence: CASSLGDRGPITEAFF. Written as DNA, the CDR3 is TGTGCCAGCAGTTTAGGCGACAGGGGCCCTATCACTGAAGCTTTCTTT.

This clonotype was counted ten times or more. The V call is TRBV7-2, the J call TRBJ1-1; D is possibly TRBD1 (6 bases). Germline V gene sequence: CDR1 SGHTA, CDR2 FQGNSA. Trimming took off 2 bases at V and 3 bases at J, with 10 bases between the two ends. This CDR3 region has 14 residues. CDR3 sequence (DNA): TGTGCCAGCAGCTTATTTTACAGGGACACTGAAGCTTTCTTT. Encoded protein: CASSLFYRDTEAFF.

The chain uses TRBV10-3 and TRBJ1-2, with 8 bases identical to TRBD1. The CDR3 totals 13 residues. Germline V gives CDR1 ENHRY, CDR2 SYGVKD. V shed 5 bases, J shed 4 bases, and the junction held 3 bases outside the gene matches. This chain's CDR3 is CAISPGTGYGYTF. CDR3 in DNA: TGTGCCATCAGTCCCGGGACAGGCTATGGCTACACCTTC.

This clonotype came up many times. V gene TRBV6-5 combines with J gene TRBJ2-2, with TRBD2 matching 7 bases. V was pared by 0 bases and J by 3 bases, with 1 base of the junction left unmatched. CDR3 length: 15 residues. Germline V CDR1 and CDR2: MNHEY, SVGAGI. The CDR3 protein is CASSYSRGYTGELFF. For the CDR3, the DNA is TGTGCCAGCAGTTACTCGCGGGGGTACACCGGGGAGCTGTTTTTT.

The rearrangement joins TRBV7-9 to TRBJ2-7; either TRBD1 or TRBD2 may supply D (5 bases each). V was clipped by 5 bases and J by 3 bases, with 14 bases between them. The germline gives CDR1 SEHNR, CDR2 FQNEAQ (reference sequence). The CDR3 is made up of 14 amino acids. Here the CDR3 DNA reads TGTGCCAGCAGCGCGGACTTGGGGCACTACGAGCAGTACTTC. Protein product: CASSADLGHYEQYF. Full variable domain (outside the CDR3, taken from reference TRBV7-9 and TRBJ2-7): DTGVSQNPRHKITKRGQNVTFRCDPISEHNRLYWYRQTLGQGPEFLTYFQNEAQLEKSRLLSDRFSAERPKGSFSTLEIQRTEQGDSAMYLCASSADLGHYEQYFGPGTRLTVT.

This sequence joins TRBV7-2 and TRBJ1-5; D gene ambiguous. Germline V gene sequence: CDR1 SGHTA, CDR2 FQGNSA. The CDR3 runs 14 residues. Trimming shortened V by 4 bases and J by 6 bases, and 13 bases separated the two germline ends. In DNA, the CDR3 is TGTGCCAGCAGCTCATTAGGACCACTTCAGCCCCAGCATTTT. Its translation is CASSSLGPLQPQHF.

This clonotype was detected only a few times. The rearrangement uses TRBV6-2 or TRBV6-3 and TRBJ2-7; D possibly corresponds to TRBD2 (6 bases). The CDR3 sequence is 15 residues long. V was shortened by 4 bases and J by 9 bases, with 22 bases between the two germline ends. Looked up from germline, CDR1 is MNHEY and CDR2 is SVGEGT. CDR3 bases: TGTGCCAGCAGTTTTCCGGGACTCCTCAGGGTTGGGCAGTACTTC. The encoded protein is CASSFPGLLRVGQYF.

This clonotype was recorded at least ten times. The V and J genes are TRBV6-2 or TRBV6-3 and TRBJ1-2, with D uncertain. V gave up 8 bases and J gave up 0 bases, with 16 bases separating them. This CDR3 region has 15 residues. Per the germline V gene, CDR1 is MNHEY and CDR2 is SVGEGT. The CDR3 nucleotides read TGTGCCAGCCAGGACCTTTATTCAGCTAACTATGGCTACACCTTC. The encoded protein is CASQDLYSANYGYTF.

This clonotype was counted at least ten times. The rearrangement uses TRBV20-1 and TRBJ2-5; D is ambiguous. Germline CDR1 and CDR2: DFQATT and SNEGSKA (reference sequence). The CDR3 covers 13 residues. Trimming removed 3 bases from V and 1 base from J, with 9 bases in between. The CDR3 sequence: CSASKAGQETQYF. The CDR3 DNA is TGCAGTGCTAGCAAGGCAGGCCAAGAGACCCAGTACTTC.

This clonotype came up many times. This sequence joins TRBV9 and TRBJ1-2; maybe TRBD1 (6 bases). The CDR3 runs 17 residues. CDR1 and CDR2 (germline): SGDLS, YYNGEE. Trimming pared 4 bases from V and 0 bases from J, leaving 19 bases between. The CDR3 region is CASSSSGAAYTNYGYTF. CDR3 in DNA: TGTGCCAGCAGCTCCTCAGGGGCGGCCTATACTAACTATGGCTACACCTTC.

This clonotype was observed at least ten times. This chain joins TRBV6-2 or TRBV6-3 and TRBJ2-7; 9 nucleotides agree with TRBD2. This CDR3 has 14 amino acids. Germline V gene lookup returns CDR1 MNHEY and CDR2 SVGEGT. Germline trimming cut 4 bases from V and 5 bases from J; bases unmatched to any gene: 6. The CDR3 DNA reads as TGTGCCAGCAGTTCACCGGGACTAGCTAACGAGCAGTACTTC. Encoded protein: CASSSPGLANEQYF.